This TCR beta chain was observed in a study of T cells in Graves' hyperthyroidism and ophthalmopathy. Across the whole study: Staff took peripheral blood when the initial diagnosis was made, before any treatment began.

Amplified regions were TCR beta CDR3 sequences from RNA transcripts. The TCR CDR3 was amplified in a first-round RT-PCR using the HTBI primer set. TCRdb independently ran MiXCR on the multiplex PCR reads; one entry per CDR3 protein. The sample has approximately 600,000 distinct CDR3 sequences; roughly 13% are singletons. Trimming left V 3 bases short and J 4 bases short, with 14 bases between. The CDR3 covers 16 residues. CDR1 KGHDR and CDR2 SFDVKD come from the germline V gene. A patient was excluded if there was uncontrolled infection, other autoimmune disease, pregnancy or lactation. The PBMCs studied were ones that came from 10 ml fresh peripheral blood. This clonotype was detected ten times or more.

The V and J genes are TRBV24-1 and TRBJ2-2; a possible D gene is TRBD2 (6 bases). Material for sequencing was blood. The clonotype was recovered from a woman in her 30s with Graves' hyperthyroidism that later progressed to Graves' ophthalmopathy. Here the CDR3 reads CATSDAGTPVTGELFF. CDR3 bases: TGTGCCACCAGTGATGCGGGGACCCCGGTCACCGGGGAGCTGTTTTTT.